The clone carrying this T cell receptor beta chain was seen just once. The V and J ends lost 4 bases and 0 bases, in that order; junction bases with no gene match: 14. This CDR3 region has 18 residues. Germline V lookup: CDR1 SGDLS, CDR2 YYNGEE. The repertoire was sequenced with immunoSEQ multiplex PCR; TCRdb's copy has only in-frame clones and lacks some. The data contain some 690,000 clones, about 90% of them singletons. These data belong to a study of shared clonotypes between healthy human individuals. The rearrangement links TRBV9 to TRBJ1-1; 8 positions match TRBD1. The source is a man aged 18 to 29 in good health. Some clones in this sample may be carry-over from other donors' samples. Sample: memory CD8+ T cells from PBMCs. The subset: CD45RO+ cells pooled with CCR7-negative TemRA cells. CDR3 sequence (DNA): TGTGCCAGCAGCCCATCTGGGACAGGTATAGGGATGAACACTGAAGCTTTCTTT. Encoded protein: CASSPSGTGIGMNTEAFF.